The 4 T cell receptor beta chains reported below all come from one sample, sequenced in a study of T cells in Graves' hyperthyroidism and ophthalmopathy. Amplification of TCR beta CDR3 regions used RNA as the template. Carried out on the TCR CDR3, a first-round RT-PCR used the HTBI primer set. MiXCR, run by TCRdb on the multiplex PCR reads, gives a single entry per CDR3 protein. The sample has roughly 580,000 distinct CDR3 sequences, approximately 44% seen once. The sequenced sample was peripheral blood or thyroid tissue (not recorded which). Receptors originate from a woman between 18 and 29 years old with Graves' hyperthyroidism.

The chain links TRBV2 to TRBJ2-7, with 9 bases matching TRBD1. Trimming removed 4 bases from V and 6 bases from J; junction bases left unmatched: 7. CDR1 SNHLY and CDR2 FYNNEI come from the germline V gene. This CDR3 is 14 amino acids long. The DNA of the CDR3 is TGTGCCAGCAGTGGGACCGGGACAGGGCGCGAGCAGTACTTC. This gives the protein CASSGTGTGREQYF.

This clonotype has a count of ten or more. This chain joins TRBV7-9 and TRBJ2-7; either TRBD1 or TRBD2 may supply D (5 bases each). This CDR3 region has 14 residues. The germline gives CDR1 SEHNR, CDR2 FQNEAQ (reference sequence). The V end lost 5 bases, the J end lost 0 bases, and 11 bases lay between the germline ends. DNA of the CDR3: TGTGCCAGCAGCGCCCGGGGCAACTCCTACGAGCAGTACTTC. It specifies CASSARGNSYEQYF.

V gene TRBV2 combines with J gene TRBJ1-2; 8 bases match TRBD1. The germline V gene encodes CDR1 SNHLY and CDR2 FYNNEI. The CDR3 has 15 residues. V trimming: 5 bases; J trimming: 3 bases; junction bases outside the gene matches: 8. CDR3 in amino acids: CASSFRPGQDYGYTF. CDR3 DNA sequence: TGTGCCAGCAGTTTTCGTCCGGGACAGGACTATGGCTACACCTTC.

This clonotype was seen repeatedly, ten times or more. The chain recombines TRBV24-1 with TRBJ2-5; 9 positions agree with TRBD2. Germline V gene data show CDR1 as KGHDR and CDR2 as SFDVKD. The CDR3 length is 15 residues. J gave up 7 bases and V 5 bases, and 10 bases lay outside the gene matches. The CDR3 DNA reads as TGTGCCACCAGTGCCGGACTAGCGACAGGCGGGACCCAGTACTTC. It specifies CATSAGLATGGTQYF.